Detailed here is one T cell receptor beta chain. Its antigen is currently not known. Nothing much larger sits one base from this clone, and base qualities are not available. The data belong to a study of cytomegalovirus exposure and HLA in healthy donors (dated by TCRdb to the late 2010s). About the study as a whole: A later analysis indicated that the 120 or so validation repertoires were generated on the platform also employed for the approximately 700 repertoires of the first cohort. To predict cytomegalovirus infection status, the study brought together high-throughput TCR immunosequencing, statistical association of individual TCRs with disease status, and machine learning. The study aimed to test whether cataloging public T cell receptors could reveal signatures of past pathogen exposure. Along with the roughly 670-subject first cohort, a separate validation cohort of over a hundred different subjects was used.

Study-wide conclusions, independent of this receptor: According to the authors, the approach could potentially be generalized to other disease states and immunological phenotypes. The classifier was reported to diagnose cytomegalovirus status with high specificity and sensitivity in both the original and validation cohorts. A later analysis had no HLA typing for the validation cohort, so co-occurrence there was scored across all 130 or so repertoires. In vitro tests confirmed that a few of the cytomegalovirus-associated TCR beta chains recognize cytomegalovirus antigens. Across donors, most TCR sequences were observed very rarely, whereas some public TCRs were present in many individuals. A total of around 150 TCR beta chains were listed by the study as associated with cytomegalovirus. Subsequent analysis determined that TCRs grouped into clusters in the first cohort also showed a tendency toward co-occurrence across the roughly 130 validation repertoires, and approximately 94% of cluster scores exceeded 0.

Donors formed part of the validation cohort, which comprised over a hundred subjects and was distinct from the first cohort of some 700 subjects. Trimming at the junction amounts to 2 bases on V and 2 bases on J, and the germline ends lie 6 bases apart. Taken from the germline V gene, the CDR1 and CDR2 loops are SQVTM and ANQGSEA. Including the terminal cysteine and phenylalanine, the CDR3 comprises 12 residues. Kept here is only the CDR3 DNA, which spans 36 bases and is read in frame from base 1. The library was prepared using the immunoSEQ multiplex PCR assay. On the study's bioinformatics: A statistical classification framework was built for diagnosing cytomegalovirus status from the catalog of TCR beta chain sequences. Entries here come from immuneACCESS through TCRdb and include only in-frame sequences with V and J called. Some clones fail to appear in such tables; in the studies checked, an unresolved V gene covers under half of the shortfall, and the cause of the remainder is unknown. The D gene and trimming were derived from the DNA, and the V and J assignments and clone size from that table. A total of 220,000 or so clones appear in this sample, over 80% of them only once. The top ten clonotypes cover around 15% of the sample.

This chain is built from TRBV29-1 and TRBJ1-2, with an unclear D gene assignment. The clonotype comes from a woman in her twenties or thirties in good health and CMV-seropositive. The sequencing sample was made of PBMCs. The DNA reads TGCAGCGTTGAACTACGGAACTATGGCTACACCTTC. Translated, it reads CSVELRNYGYTF.